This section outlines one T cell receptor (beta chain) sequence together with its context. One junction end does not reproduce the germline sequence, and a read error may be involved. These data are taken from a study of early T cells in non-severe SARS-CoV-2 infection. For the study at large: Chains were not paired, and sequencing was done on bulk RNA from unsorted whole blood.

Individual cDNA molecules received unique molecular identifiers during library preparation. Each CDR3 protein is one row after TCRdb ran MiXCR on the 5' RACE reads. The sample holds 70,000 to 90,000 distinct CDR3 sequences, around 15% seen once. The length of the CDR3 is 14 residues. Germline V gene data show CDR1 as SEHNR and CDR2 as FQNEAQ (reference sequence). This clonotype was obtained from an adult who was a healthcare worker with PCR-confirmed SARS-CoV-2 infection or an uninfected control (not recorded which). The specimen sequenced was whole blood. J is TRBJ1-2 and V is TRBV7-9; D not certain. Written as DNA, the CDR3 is TGTGTCAGCAGCTTAGAGGTCGCGAGAGATGGCTACACCTTC. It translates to CVSSLEVARDGYTF.